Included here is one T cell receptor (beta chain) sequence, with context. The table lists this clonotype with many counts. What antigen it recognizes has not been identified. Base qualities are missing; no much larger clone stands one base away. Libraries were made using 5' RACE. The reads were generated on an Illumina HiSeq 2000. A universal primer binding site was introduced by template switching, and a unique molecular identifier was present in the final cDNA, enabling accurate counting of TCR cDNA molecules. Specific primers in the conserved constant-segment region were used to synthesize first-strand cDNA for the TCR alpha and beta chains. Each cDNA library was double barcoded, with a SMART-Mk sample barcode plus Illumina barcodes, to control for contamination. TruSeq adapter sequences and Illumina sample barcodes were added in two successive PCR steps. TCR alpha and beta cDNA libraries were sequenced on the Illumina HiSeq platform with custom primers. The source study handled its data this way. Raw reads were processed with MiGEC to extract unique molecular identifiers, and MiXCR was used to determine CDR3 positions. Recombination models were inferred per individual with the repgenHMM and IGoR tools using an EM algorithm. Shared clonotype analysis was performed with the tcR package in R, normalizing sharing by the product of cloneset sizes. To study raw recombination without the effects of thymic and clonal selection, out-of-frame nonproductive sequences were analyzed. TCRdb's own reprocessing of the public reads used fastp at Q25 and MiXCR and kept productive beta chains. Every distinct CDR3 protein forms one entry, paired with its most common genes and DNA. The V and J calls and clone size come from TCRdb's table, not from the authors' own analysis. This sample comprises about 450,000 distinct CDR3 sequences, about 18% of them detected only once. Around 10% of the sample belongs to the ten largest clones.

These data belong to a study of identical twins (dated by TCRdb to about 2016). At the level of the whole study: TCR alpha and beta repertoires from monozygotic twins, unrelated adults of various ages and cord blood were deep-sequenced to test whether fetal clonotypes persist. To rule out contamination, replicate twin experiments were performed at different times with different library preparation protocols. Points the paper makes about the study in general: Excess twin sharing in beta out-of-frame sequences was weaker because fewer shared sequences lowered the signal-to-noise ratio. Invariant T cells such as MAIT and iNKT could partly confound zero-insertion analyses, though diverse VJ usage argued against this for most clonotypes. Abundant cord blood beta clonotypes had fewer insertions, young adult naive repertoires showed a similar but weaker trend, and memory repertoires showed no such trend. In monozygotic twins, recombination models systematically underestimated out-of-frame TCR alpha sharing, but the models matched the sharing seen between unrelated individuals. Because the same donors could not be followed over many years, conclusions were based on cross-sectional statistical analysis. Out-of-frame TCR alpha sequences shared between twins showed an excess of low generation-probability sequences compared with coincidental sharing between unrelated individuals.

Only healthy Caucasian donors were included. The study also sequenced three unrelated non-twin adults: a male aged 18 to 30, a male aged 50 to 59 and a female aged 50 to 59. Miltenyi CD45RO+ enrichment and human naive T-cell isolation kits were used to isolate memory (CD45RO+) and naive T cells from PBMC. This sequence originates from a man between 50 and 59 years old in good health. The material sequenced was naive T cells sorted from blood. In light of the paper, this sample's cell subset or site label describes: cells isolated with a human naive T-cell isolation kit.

The DNA is TGTGCCAGCAGCGCCACTAGCGTTGAGCAGTTCTTC. Its amino acids are CASSATSVEQFF. The rearranged segments are TRBV7-2 and TRBJ2-1, and 7 junctional nucleotides match TRBD2. As encoded in the germline V gene, CDR1 is SGHTA while CDR2 is FQGNSA. Including cysteine and phenylalanine, the CDR3 has 12 amino acids. Only the CDR3 portion is preserved as DNA: 36 bases, with reading frame beginning at the first base. V ends up 5 bases short and J 9 bases short, with an unmatched junction base count of 4. Reference TRBV7-2 and TRBJ2-1 genes cover what lies past the CDR3, so the full variable domain is GAGVSQSPSNKVTEKGKDVELRCDPISGHTALYWYRQSLGQGLEFLIYFQGNSAPDKSGLPSDRFSAERTGGSVSTLTIQRTQQEDSAVYLCASSATSVEQFFGPGTRLTVL.